These T cell receptor beta chains were read from a single sample in a study of T-cell memory formation after mild COVID-19. TCRdb redid the calling of the 5' RACE reads with MiXCR, one entry per CDR3 protein. The data show hundreds of thousands of distinct CDR3 sequences, 15% to 25% seen once. The sample was PBMCs or a T cell subset sorted from them (not recorded which). The receptors come from an adult woman who had mild COVID-19 (a few samples of this study predate the infection). Cell type and time point are not known. Each CDR3 is given with its conserved first and last residue. The order of the fields is J gene, V gene, clone size, D gene, CDR3 DNA, CDR3 protein. The D gene is left open where the match is weak. Clone size is shown for a subset of rows, as once, few, many or a class of expanded clone.

j_call: TRBJ1-2
v_call: TRBV5-8
clone_size: once
d_call: TRBD1
cdr3_nt: TGTGCCAGCAGCCCGATTCCGGGACAGCCGCGTTTGGACTATGGCTACACCTTC
cdr3_aa: CASSPIPGQPRLDYGYTF

j_call: TRBJ2-1
v_call: TRBV29-1
clone_size: NA
d_call: TRBD2
cdr3_nt: TGCAGCGTTGTACTAGCGGGAGCCTTTGATGAGCAGTTCTTC
cdr3_aa: CSVVLAGAFDEQFF

j_call: TRBJ1-1
v_call: TRBV12-3/TRBV12-4
clone_size: few
d_call: NA
cdr3_nt: TGTGCCAGCAGTTCGGGACATCTGAACACTGAAGCTTTCTTT
cdr3_aa: CASSSGHLNTEAFF

j_call: TRBJ2-7
v_call: TRBV12-3/TRBV12-4
clone_size: NA
d_call: TRBD1
cdr3_nt: TGTGCCAGCAGTCCCCACTCGACAGGGCACGAGCAGTACTTC
cdr3_aa: CASSPHSTGHEQYF

j_call: TRBJ2-3
v_call: TRBV27
clone_size: NA
d_call: NA
cdr3_nt: TGTGCCAGCCGGCCTGGGGGTACAGATACGCAGTATTTT
cdr3_aa: CASRPGGTDTQYF

j_call: TRBJ2-3
v_call: TRBV20-1
clone_size: NA
d_call: NA
cdr3_nt: TGCAGTGCTGCAGATTCAGGGATAGGGACAGATACGCAGTATTTT
cdr3_aa: CSAADSGIGTDTQYF

j_call: TRBJ1-1
v_call: TRBV6-1
clone_size: NA
d_call: NA
cdr3_nt: TGTGCCAGCAGGAGACAGATGAACACTGAAGCTTTCTTT
cdr3_aa: CASRRQMNTEAFF

j_call: TRBJ2-2
v_call: TRBV9
clone_size: NA
d_call: NA
cdr3_nt: TGTGCCAGCAGCGTAGCGGGGATGGGTACCGGGGAGCTGTTTTTT
cdr3_aa: CASSVAGMGTGELFF

j_call: TRBJ1-5
v_call: TRBV24-1
clone_size: few
d_call: TRBD1
cdr3_nt: TGTGCCACCAGTGCCCAGGGGACAGGGGGTCTTCAGCCCCAGCATTTT
cdr3_aa: CATSAQGTGGLQPQHF

j_call: TRBJ1-1
v_call: TRBV20-1
clone_size: NA
d_call: NA
cdr3_nt: TGCAGTGCTAGTTCAGAGAACACTGAAGCTTTCTTT
cdr3_aa: CSASSENTEAFF

j_call: TRBJ2-7
v_call: TRBV3-1
clone_size: NA
d_call: TRBD1
cdr3_nt: TGTGCCAGCAGCCAACATACGACAGGGGCAGATGAGCAGTACTTC
cdr3_aa: CASSQHTTGADEQYF

j_call: TRBJ2-1
v_call: TRBV12-2
clone_size: NA
d_call: NA
cdr3_nt: TGTGCAAGTCGCTTAAGGCGGCGGGAGGGAAACAATGAGCAGTTCTTC
cdr3_aa: CASRLRRREGNNEQFF

j_call: TRBJ2-1
v_call: TRBV5-1
clone_size: NA
d_call: NA
cdr3_nt: TGCGCCAGCAGCTGGGGGTCCGGGGCCAGCAATGAGCAGTTCTTC
cdr3_aa: CASSWGSGASNEQFF

j_call: TRBJ1-6
v_call: TRBV12-3/TRBV12-4
clone_size: few
d_call: TRBD1
cdr3_nt: TGTGCCAGCAGGAGATCGCAGGGGGCGCATAATTCACCCCTCCACTTT
cdr3_aa: CASRRSQGAHNSPLHF

j_call: TRBJ2-5
v_call: TRBV7-9
clone_size: few
d_call: NA
cdr3_nt: TGTGCCAGCAGCCCTCGGGCTAGAGAAGAGACCCAGTACTTC
cdr3_aa: CASSPRAREETQYF

j_call: TRBJ2-7
v_call: TRBV4-3
clone_size: NA
d_call: TRBD2
cdr3_nt: TGCGCCAGCAGCCAAGATCGACGGGGGGGGACCTCCTACGAGCAGTACTTC
cdr3_aa: CASSQDRRGGTSYEQYF

j_call: TRBJ1-6
v_call: TRBV20-1
clone_size: NA
d_call: NA
cdr3_nt: TGCAGTGCTAGAGTCATGGTGGATAATTCACCCCTCCACTTT
cdr3_aa: CSARVMVDNSPLHF

j_call: TRBJ2-3
v_call: TRBV12-3/TRBV12-4
clone_size: many
d_call: NA
cdr3_nt: TGTGCCAGCAGTTTAGCCCGATACACAGATACGCAGTATTTT
cdr3_aa: CASSLARYTDTQYF

j_call: TRBJ1-1
v_call: TRBV6-5
clone_size: NA
d_call: NA
cdr3_nt: TGTGCCAGCAGGCCTTCGGAAATATGGAGCTCAGCTTTCTTT
cdr3_aa: CASRPSEIWSSAFF

j_call: TRBJ2-7
v_call: TRBV12-3/TRBV12-4
clone_size: NA
d_call: TRBD2
cdr3_nt: TGTGCCAGCAGCCAGGGGACTAGTGTCTGGGAGCAGTACTTC
cdr3_aa: CASSQGTSVWEQYF

j_call: TRBJ2-7
v_call: TRBV7-2
clone_size: NA
d_call: NA
cdr3_nt: TGTGCCAGCAGCTCATTTGGGACGGCCTACGAGCAGTACTTC
cdr3_aa: CASSSFGTAYEQYF

j_call: TRBJ1-2
v_call: TRBV7-8
clone_size: many
d_call: NA
cdr3_nt: TGTGCCAGCACCCCAAGGGCGGGGGCAGCTAACTATGGCTACACCTTC
cdr3_aa: CASTPRAGAANYGYTF

j_call: TRBJ1-2
v_call: TRBV6-2/TRBV6-3
clone_size: many
d_call: NA
cdr3_nt: TGTGCCACCAAGCCCCCAGGTGACTATGGCTACACCTTC
cdr3_aa: CATKPPGDYGYTF

j_call: TRBJ2-3
v_call: TRBV5-4
clone_size: few
d_call: NA
cdr3_nt: TGTGCCAGCAGCTTGTTCGGAGTAGGGACTAGCACAGATACGCAGTATTTT
cdr3_aa: CASSLFGVGTSTDTQYF

j_call: TRBJ2-1
v_call: TRBV14
clone_size: few
d_call: TRBD2
cdr3_nt: TGTGCCAGCAGCCCCTCAGGACTAGCGGGAGTGAATGAGCAGTTCTTC
cdr3_aa: CASSPSGLAGVNEQFF

j_call: TRBJ1-5
v_call: TRBV7-9
clone_size: many
d_call: NA
cdr3_nt: TGTGCCAGCAGCTTCGGGCAGGGGCGGCCCAATCAGCCCCAGCATTTT
cdr3_aa: CASSFGQGRPNQPQHF

j_call: TRBJ2-6
v_call: TRBV29-1
clone_size: NA
d_call: TRBD1
cdr3_nt: TGCAGCGTTAAGGGGGCCTCCGGCCGGAGTCGGGCCAACGTCCTGACTTTC
cdr3_aa: CSVKGASGRSRANVLTF

j_call: TRBJ1-1
v_call: TRBV29-1
clone_size: few
d_call: TRBD1
cdr3_nt: TGCAGCACTCGGACAGGGCAGTCTGAAGCTTTCTTT
cdr3_aa: CSTRTGQSEAFF

j_call: TRBJ1-5
v_call: TRBV6-5
clone_size: few
d_call: TRBD1
cdr3_nt: TGTGCCAGCAGTACCGACAGGGGGGCTCAGCCCCAGCATTTT
cdr3_aa: CASSTDRGAQPQHF

j_call: TRBJ2-3
v_call: TRBV24-1
clone_size: NA
d_call: NA
cdr3_nt: TGTGCCACCAGTGGAAACACAGATACGCAGTATTTT
cdr3_aa: CATSGNTDTQYF

j_call: TRBJ1-5
v_call: TRBV5-1
clone_size: NA
d_call: NA
cdr3_nt: TGCGCCAGCAGCTTGTTGTGGGGTGTTTGTCGTAATCAGCCCCAGCATTTT
cdr3_aa: CASSLLWGVCRNQPQHF

j_call: TRBJ2-3
v_call: TRBV7-8
clone_size: few
d_call: NA
cdr3_nt: TGTGCCAGCGGCTCACCGGGCGCCACAGATACGCAGTATTTT
cdr3_aa: CASGSPGATDTQYF

j_call: TRBJ2-1
v_call: TRBV24-1
clone_size: NA
d_call: NA
cdr3_nt: TGTGCCACCAGTGGACCTAGCGCGCACAATGAGCAGTTCTTC
cdr3_aa: CATSGPSAHNEQFF

j_call: TRBJ1-6
v_call: TRBV7-3
clone_size: NA
d_call: TRBD1
cdr3_nt: TGTGCCAGCAGACAAACCGGACAGGGTAATTCACCCCTCCACTTT
cdr3_aa: CASRQTGQGNSPLHF

j_call: TRBJ2-2
v_call: TRBV4-3
clone_size: NA
d_call: TRBD2
cdr3_nt: TGCGCCAGCAGCCAAGAGGCTAGCGGGAGGGCCGGGGAGCTGTTTTTT
cdr3_aa: CASSQEASGRAGELFF

j_call: TRBJ2-7
v_call: TRBV11-2
clone_size: NA
d_call: NA
cdr3_nt: TGTGCCAGCAGCCCCACGGGCAGAGACTACGAGCAGTACTTC
cdr3_aa: CASSPTGRDYEQYF

j_call: TRBJ1-1
v_call: TRBV12-3/TRBV12-4
clone_size: NA
d_call: NA
cdr3_nt: TGTGCCAGCAATCAGGCTGGGAGGCCTCCGGGCACTGAAGCTTTCTTT
cdr3_aa: CASNQAGRPPGTEAFF

j_call: TRBJ2-5
v_call: TRBV6-6
clone_size: few
d_call: TRBD1
cdr3_nt: TGTGCCAGCAGTTACCCATCCCGACAGGGGGCTCGTGAGACCCAGTACTTC
cdr3_aa: CASSYPSRQGARETQYF

j_call: TRBJ2-7
v_call: TRBV24-1
clone_size: few
d_call: NA
cdr3_nt: TGTGCCACCAGTGACCCTCTACACGAGCAGTACTTC
cdr3_aa: CATSDPLHEQYF

j_call: TRBJ2-1
v_call: TRBV30
clone_size: NA
d_call: TRBD2
cdr3_nt: TGTGCCTGCGGACTAGCGGGATACAATGAGCAGTTCTTC
cdr3_aa: CACGLAGYNEQFF

j_call: TRBJ1-5
v_call: TRBV6-2/TRBV6-3
clone_size: many
d_call: TRBD1
cdr3_nt: TGTGCCAGCACCAGTGGGGACAGGGGTAGCAATCAGCCCCAGCATTTT
cdr3_aa: CASTSGDRGSNQPQHF

j_call: TRBJ1-1
v_call: TRBV30
clone_size: few
d_call: NA
cdr3_nt: TGTGCCTGGAGTCTCCGGAACAGGGACACTGAAGCTTTCTTT
cdr3_aa: CAWSLRNRDTEAFF

j_call: TRBJ1-1
v_call: TRBV7-3
clone_size: few
d_call: NA
cdr3_nt: TGTGCCAGCAGCTTAACAGGGGCCCCTTCGAACACTGAAGCTTTCTTT
cdr3_aa: CASSLTGAPSNTEAFF

j_call: TRBJ2-7
v_call: TRBV4-1
clone_size: few
d_call: TRBD1
cdr3_nt: TGCGCCAGCAGCCCCGGGACAGTTTACTCCTACGAGCAGTACTTC
cdr3_aa: CASSPGTVYSYEQYF

j_call: TRBJ1-4
v_call: TRBV24-1
clone_size: many
d_call: NA
cdr3_nt: TGTGCCACCAGTGACCCTGTCGCCGCGGGTGAAAAACTGTTTTTT
cdr3_aa: CATSDPVAAGEKLFF

j_call: TRBJ1-3
v_call: TRBV12-3/TRBV12-4
clone_size: NA
d_call: NA
cdr3_nt: TGTGCCAGCAGTTCGGTCCACACCATATATTTT
cdr3_aa: CASSSVHTIYF

j_call: TRBJ2-1
v_call: TRBV5-5
clone_size: NA
d_call: TRBD2
cdr3_nt: TGTGCCAGCAGCCCTTTAGCGGGGGGGACCTACAATGAGCAGTTCTTC
cdr3_aa: CASSPLAGGTYNEQFF

j_call: TRBJ2-7
v_call: TRBV5-1
clone_size: few
d_call: NA
cdr3_nt: TGCGCCAGCAGCTTGGTCCCAGGGGACTCCTACGAGCAGTACTTC
cdr3_aa: CASSLVPGDSYEQYF

j_call: TRBJ2-3
v_call: TRBV13
clone_size: few
d_call: NA
cdr3_nt: TGTGCCAGCAGCTTACGACAGCCAGATACGCAGTATTTT
cdr3_aa: CASSLRQPDTQYF

j_call: TRBJ2-7
v_call: TRBV5-6
clone_size: NA
d_call: NA
cdr3_nt: TGTGCCAGCAGCCCGGGACTCGGATCCCTCTACGAGCAGTACTTC
cdr3_aa: CASSPGLGSLYEQYF